Each of the 14 T cell receptor beta chains below was sequenced from the same sample in a study of T cell responses to AZD1222 COVID-19 vaccine. The assay was immunoSEQ multiplex PCR, and TCRdb's table has in-frame clones only and misses some. The table has more than 250,000 clones, 80% to 95% seen once. The sequenced sample was peripheral blood, obtained on day 0 of AZD1222 vaccination. Receptors were obtained from an adult in good health.

This sequence joins TRBV5-1 and TRBJ2-3, with D tentatively TRBD2 (5 bases). The CDR3 spans 14 residues. Germline values: CDR1 SGHRS, CDR2 YFSETQ. The V end was cut by 7 bases, the J end by 4 bases, with 16 bases between. CDR3 residues: CASGQRGSPDTQYF. CDR3 in DNA: TGCGCCAGCGGCCAAAGAGGGAGTCCAGATACGCAGTATTTT.

The chain recombines TRBV3-1 (or the pseudogene TRBV3-2) with TRBJ2-2; weak D call: TRBD2 (7 bases). The germline V and J ends were trimmed by 3 bases and 7 bases, with 12 bases remaining between them. Germline V gives CDR1 LGHDT, CDR2 YNNKEL (reference sequence). This CDR3 has 14 amino acids. The CDR3 DNA reads as TGTGCCAGCAGCCATGGGGGGGCGGTCGGGGAGCTGTTTTTT. Protein sequence: CASSHGGAVGELFF.

The chain employs TRBV18 and TRBJ2-5; a possible D gene is TRBD2 (6 bases). V lost 8 bases and J 2 bases, leaving 15 bases between the germline ends. The germline V gene has CDR1 KGHSH and CDR2 LQKENI. This CDR3 region has 14 residues. The DNA of the CDR3 is TGTGCCAGCACAGAAACTAGCCAGCAAGAGACCCAGTACTTC. Translation gives CASTETSQQETQYF.

The J gene is TRBJ1-5, the V gene TRBV6-1, with D unresolved. There are 13 residues in the CDR3. CDR1 MNHNS and CDR2 SASEGT come from the germline V gene. The ends were cut back, 0 bases at V and 7 bases at J, with 7 bases in the middle. DNA of the CDR3: TGTGCCAGCAGTGAAGCGGTGGGACAGCCCCAGCATTTT. Translated: CASSEAVGQPQHF.

The chain is built from TRBV5-1 and TRBJ1-2; D is possibly TRBD1 (5 bases). The CDR3 has 13 amino acids. The germline V gene encodes CDR1 SGHRS and CDR2 YFSETQ. Trimming shortened V by 2 bases and J by 8 bases, and 13 bases separated the two germline ends. DNA for the CDR3: TGCGCCAGCAGCTTATCCAGGGTGGACGGCTACACCTTC. It is translated as CASSLSRVDGYTF.

This chain joins TRBV10-3 and TRBJ2-1; D ambiguous. V lost 3 bases and J 0 bases, leaving 9 bases between the germline ends. Germline CDR1 reads ENHRY; CDR2 reads SYGVKD. The CDR3 spans 15 residues. CDR3 in DNA: TGTGCCATCAGTGAAAACCCCTCCTCCTACAATGAGCAGTTCTTC. This encodes CAISENPSSYNEQFF.

J is TRBJ2-7 and V is TRBV5-1; 7 bases match TRBD1. The CDR3 consists of 13 residues. V lost 7 bases to trimming and J lost 2 bases; unmatched junction nucleotides: 6. CDR1 and CDR2 (germline): SGHRS, YFSETQ. In nucleotides, the CDR3 is TGCGCCAGCGCCCCCGGGACAGCCTACGAGCAGTACTTC. Protein: CASAPGTAYEQYF.

The chain is built from TRBV12-3 or TRBV12-4 and TRBJ1-5, with D possibly being TRBD1 (5 bases). The CDR3 contains 13 residues. The germline V and J ends were trimmed by 3 bases and 7 bases, with 10 bases remaining between them. The CDR3 DNA sequence: TGTGCCAGCAGTTTGGGGGTTCGGCAGCCCCAGCATTTT. Residues: CASSLGVRQPQHF.

This chain links TRBV18 with TRBJ2-2, with D perhaps matching TRBD1 (6 bases). V lost 3 bases, J lost 0 bases, and 8 bases lay in between. The germline CDR1 and CDR2 sequences are KGHSH and LQKENI. The CDR3 length is 15 residues. In DNA, the CDR3 is TGTGCCAGCTCACCTAGGACAGCGAACACCGGGGAGCTGTTTTTT. It translates to CASSPRTANTGELFF.

The V gene is TRBV28, the J gene TRBJ2-1; D unresolved. V was shortened by 3 bases and J by 9 bases, with 12 bases between the two germline ends. Per the germline V gene, CDR1 is MDHEN and CDR2 is SYDVKM. The CDR3 length is 13 residues. The CDR3 loop reads CASSFTGSSEQFF. The CDR3 DNA reads TGTGCCAGCAGTTTTACCGGGTCCAGTGAGCAGTTCTTC. Full variable domain (missing parts from reference TRBV28 and TRBJ2-1): DVKVTQSSRYLVKRTGEKVFLECVQDMDHENMFWYRQDPGLGLRLIYFSYDVKMKEKGDIPEGYSVSREKKERFSLILESASTNQTSMYLCASSFTGSSEQFFGPGTRLTVL.

This chain connects TRBV3-1 (or the pseudogene TRBV3-2) to TRBJ2-1; maybe TRBD2 (5 bases). Trimming removed 0 bases from V and 8 bases from J, with 14 bases in between. This CDR3 has 15 residues. Germline V gives CDR1 LGHDT, CDR2 YNNKEL (reference sequence). The CDR3 reads CASSQDRVARDEQFF. The DNA of the CDR3 is TGTGCCAGCAGCCAAGATCGGGTGGCGAGGGATGAGCAGTTCTTC.

The chain has TRBV18 and TRBJ1-2; a possible D gene is TRBD1 (5 bases). The length of the CDR3 is 15 residues. The V end lost 0 bases, the J end lost 7 bases, and 15 bases lay between the germline ends. Per the germline V gene, CDR1 is KGHSH and CDR2 is LQKENI. CDR3 in DNA: TGTGCCAGCTCACCACCGGGGGAGAAGTGGAGTGGCTACACCTTC. Its protein is CASSPPGEKWSGYTF.

The table lists this clone with a count of one. J is TRBJ2-3 and V is TRBV9; 8 positions match TRBD2. This CDR3 region has 19 residues. With V trimmed by 3 bases and J by 2 bases, 17 bases remained unmatched. The germline gives CDR1 SGDLS, CDR2 YYNGEE. The CDR3 sequence is CASSARGSGARPSTDTQYF. The CDR3 DNA reads as TGTGCCAGCAGCGCCCGTGGTAGCGGGGCCCGCCCGTCCACAGATACGCAGTATTTT.

The V and J genes are TRBV3-1 (or the pseudogene TRBV3-2) and TRBJ1-1, with D possibly matching TRBD1 (5 bases). CDR1 is LGHDT and CDR2 is YNNKEL in the germline V gene (reference sequence). The CDR3 sequence is 14 residues long. Trimming shortened V by 2 bases and J by 4 bases, and 11 bases separated the two germline ends. The CDR3 DNA reads TGTGCCAGCAGCCAACCAGGGTATGGCACTGAAGCTTTCTTT. The encoded protein is CASSQPGYGTEAFF.